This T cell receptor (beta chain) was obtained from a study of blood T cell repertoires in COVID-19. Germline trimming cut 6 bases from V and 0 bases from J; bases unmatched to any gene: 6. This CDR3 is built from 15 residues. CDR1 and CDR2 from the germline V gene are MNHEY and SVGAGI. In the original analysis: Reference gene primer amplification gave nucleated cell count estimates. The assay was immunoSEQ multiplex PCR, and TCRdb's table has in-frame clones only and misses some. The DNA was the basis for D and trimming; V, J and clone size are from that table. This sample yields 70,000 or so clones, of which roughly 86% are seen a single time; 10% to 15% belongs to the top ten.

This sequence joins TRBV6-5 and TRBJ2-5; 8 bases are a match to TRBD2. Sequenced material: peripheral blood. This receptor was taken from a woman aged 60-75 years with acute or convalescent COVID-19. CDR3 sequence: CASSAIAGYQETQYF. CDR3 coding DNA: TGTGCCAGCAGCGCCATAGCGGGGTACCAAGAGACCCAGTACTTC.